One and the same sample provided the 30 T cell receptor beta chains below, sequenced in a study of T cells in women clearing cervical HPV infection. Method: immunoSEQ multiplex PCR; TCRdb's copy keeps in-frame clones and lacks some. The sample includes around 15,000 clones. Sequencing input: blood buffy coat. The receptors come from a woman between 18 and 75 years old with a cervical HPV16 infection that either progressed to CIN3+ or cleared (not recorded which).

CDR3 bases read: TGTGCCTGGAGTGTACGGGGGAACACTGAA. Protein sequence: CAWSVRGNTE. The CDR3 reads in full as CAWSVRGNTEAFF. This chain connects TRBV30 to TRBJ1-1; D is ambiguous. The read falls 3 residues short of the CDR3 end, and the missing part is taken from the germline J gene. V dropped 0 bases and J dropped 1 base, with 6 bases sitting between them. Looked up from germline, CDR1 is GTSNPN and CDR2 is SVGIG (reference sequence). The CDR3 loop spans 13 amino acids.

Concerning this clone: From the germline J gene comes the end of the CDR3, since the read stops 3 residues before it. This chain joins TRBV18 and TRBJ1-4; 9 positions agree with TRBD1. J gave up 7 bases and V 0 bases, and 21 bases lay outside the gene matches. The CDR3 extends over 21 amino acids. Germline-derived CDR1 and CDR2 are KGHSH and LQKENI. The chain's CDR3 is CASSPPKTGGGSSQLREKLFF. CDR3 bases read: TGTGCCAGCTCACCACCGAAGACAGGGGGGGGCAGTTCGCAGCTTCGTGAAAAA.

Of note for this clone: The sequenced fragment ends 3 residues before the CDR3 boundary, so the rest is inferred from the germline J gene. V usage is TRBV28 and J usage is TRBJ2-5, with 9 bases lining up with TRBD2. The CDR3 has 16 amino acids. Losses at the gene ends were 6 bases for V and 5 bases for J; bases not matched to a gene: 13. Germline CDR1 is MDHEN and CDR2 is SYDVKM. The DNA read from the CDR3 is TGTGCCAGCAGCTCCGACGGGCGGGGGGGCCGGGAGACC. Translation: CASSSDGRGGRET. The full CDR3 is CASSSDGRGGRETQYF.

Details on this clone: The read terminates 3 residues before the CDR3 end, so the remaining end is supplied by the germline J gene. The chain is built from TRBV5-6 and TRBJ1-1; no firm D call. CDR3 size: 14 residues. The V and J ends lost 6 bases and 4 bases respectively, with 16 bases between them. Germline V gene sequence: CDR1 SGHDT, CDR2 YYEEEE. The CDR3 sequence: CASTKEMAGTEAFF. CDR3 DNA (partial): TGTGCCAGCACAAAGGAGATGGCGGGCACTGAA.

Comments on this clone: The sequence runs out 3 residues before the end of the CDR3; the remainder is reconstructed from the germline J gene. V and J are TRBV13 and TRBJ2-5; D may be TRBD1 (6 bases). Trimming cost V 5 bases and J 5 bases, with 12 bases left between them. Germline CDR1 reads PRHDT; CDR2 reads FYEKMQ (reference sequence). The CDR3 runs to 13 residues. The part of the CDR3 DNA that was read is TGTGCCAGCAGCACCCAGGGGCGGGAGACC. It specifies CASSTQGRET. The full CDR3 sequence reads CASSTQGRETQYF.

A word on this clone: Read data end 3 residues before the CDR3 end; the end is taken from the germline J gene. The chain links TRBV5-4 to TRBJ1-6, with 8 bases matching TRBD1. This CDR3 region has 14 residues. Germline CDR1 SGHNT, CDR2 YYREEE (reference sequence). The trim removed 1 base at V and 9 bases at J, leaving 3 bases unmatched. The part of the CDR3 DNA that was read is TGTGCCAGCAGCTTGTTCACAGGGGGTTCACCC. Translation gives CASSLFTGGSP. The CDR3 in full is CASSLFTGGSPLHF.

A word on this clone: The sequenced fragment ends 3 residues before the CDR3 boundary, so the rest is inferred from the germline J gene. The rearrangement links TRBV19 to TRBJ1-5; 7 bases are a match to TRBD1. This CDR3 is 15 amino acids long. The V gene end was trimmed by 4 bases and the J gene end by 3 bases; junction bases not matched to a gene: 6. From germline, CDR1 is LNHDA and CDR2 SQIVND (reference sequence). This CDR3 reads CASSTLDRFNQPQHF. The sequenced CDR3 bases are TGTGCCAGTAGTACCTTGGACAGGTTCAATCAGCCC.

Points on this clone: The sequence runs out 3 residues before the end of the CDR3; the remainder is reconstructed from the germline J gene. The chain has TRBV7-2 and TRBJ1-6; TRBD1 aligns across 8 bases. From germline, CDR1 is SGHTA and CDR2 FQGNSA. The CDR3 consists of 15 residues. V was pared by 4 bases and J by 7 bases, with 6 bases of the junction left unmatched. The DNA read from the CDR3 is TGTGCCAGCAGCTCCAGGGGGCTGGAGAATTCACCC. This encodes CASSSRGLENSP. The whole CDR3 reads CASSSRGLENSPLHF.

In regard to this clone: The read ends 3 residues before the CDR3 terminus; that terminus is restored from the germline J gene. The rearrangement uses TRBV5-1 and TRBJ2-5, with 9 bases matching TRBD2. V lost 1 base, J lost 2 bases, and 3 bases stayed unmatched. The CDR3 is 15 amino acids. Germline lookup yields CDR1 SGHRS and CDR2 YFSETQ. CDR3 DNA, as far as it was read: TGCGCCAGCAGCTTGTGGCTAGCGGGACAAGAGACC. Residues: CASSLWLAGQET. The CDR3 as a whole reads CASSLWLAGQETQYF.

Worth noting for this clone: The CDR3 extends 3 residues past the end of the read, so its final part is completed from the germline J gene. This chain connects TRBV12-3 or TRBV12-4 to TRBJ2-1; tentative D call: TRBD1 (5 bases). The CDR3 covers 13 residues. Trimming cost V 2 bases and J 5 bases, with 7 bases left between them. The part of the CDR3 DNA that was read is TGTGCCAGCAGTTTATCAGGGAACAATGAG. This translates into CASSLSGNNE. The entire CDR3 protein is CASSLSGNNEQFF.

About this clone itself: Sequencing ends 3 residues short of the CDR3 end; the germline J gene provides the rest. The rearrangement joins TRBV5-1 to TRBJ2-3; perhaps TRBD2 as D (6 bases). CDR3 length: 15 amino acids. V dropped 6 bases and J dropped 3 bases, with 17 bases sitting between them. Germline CDR1 is SGHRS and CDR2 is YFSETQ. This CDR3 reads CASKALGGGTDTQYF. CDR3 DNA, as far as it was read: TGCGCCAGCAAAGCTTTGGGGGGAGGAACAGATACG.

This CDR3 reads CASSLERGRVEGYTF. Incomplete CDR3 DNA: TGTGCCAGCAGCTTGGAAAGGGGCAGGGTGGAGGGC. The chain joins TRBV5-6 to TRBJ1-2, with D possibly matching TRBD1 (5 bases). The CDR3 extends 3 residues past the end of the read, so its final part is completed from the germline J gene. Germline-derived CDR1 and CDR2 are SGHDT and YYEEEE. CDR3 size: 15 residues.

Details on this clone: The read terminates 3 residues before the CDR3 end, so the remaining end is supplied by the germline J gene. The V call is TRBV18, the J call TRBJ1-2; TRBD1 agrees at 8 bases. Germline V gene lookup returns CDR1 KGHSH and CDR2 LQKENI. V trimming: 3 bases; J trimming: 5 bases; junction bases outside the gene matches: 8. CDR3 length: 15 amino acids. This chain's CDR3 is CASSPYPRQGYGYTF. The covered CDR3 bases are TGTGCCAGCTCACCCTACCCCAGACAGGGGTATGGC.

A remark on this clone: Sequencing ends 3 residues short of the CDR3 end; the germline J gene provides the rest. The gene calls are TRBV18 and TRBJ1-1, with D maybe TRBD1 (6 bases). The germline V and J ends were trimmed by 4 bases and 7 bases, with 16 bases remaining between them. The germline V gene encodes CDR1 KGHSH and CDR2 LQKENI. The CDR3 totals 14 residues. CDR3 sequence: CASSLHRDGNEAFF. Incomplete CDR3 DNA: TGTGCCAGCTCACTCCACAGGGACGGGAATGAA. Full variable domain (rest looked up from reference TRBV18 and TRBJ1-1): NAGVMQNPRHLVRRRGQEARLRCSPMKGHSHVYWYRQLPEEGLKFMVYLQKENIIDESGMPKERFSAEFPKEGPSILRIQQVVRGDSAAYFCASSLHRDGNEAFFGQGTRLTVV.

A word on this clone: Sequencing ends 3 residues short of the CDR3 end; the germline J gene provides the rest. V gene TRBV7-9 combines with J gene TRBJ2-5; 7 positions agree with TRBD2. The V segment lost 1 base and the J segment 5 bases; nucleotides outside the gene matches: 7. Per germline, CDR1 SEHNR and CDR2 FQNEAQ (reference sequence). The CDR3 runs 15 residues. The sequenced CDR3 bases are TGTGCCAGCAGCTTAGATCCGGGGGGACCGGAGACC. Amino acids: CASSLDPGGPET. The full CDR3 protein reads CASSLDPGGPETQYF.

On this clone: The read ends 3 residues before the CDR3 terminus; that terminus is restored from the germline J gene. This sequence joins TRBV6-2 or TRBV6-3 and TRBJ2-3; TRBD2 agrees at 8 bases. The CDR3 is 17 amino acids. V shed 0 bases, J shed 2 bases, and the junction held 7 bases outside the gene matches. The germline gives CDR1 MNHEY, CDR2 SVGEGT. The part of the CDR3 DNA that was read is TGTGCCAGCAGTTACTCTGGTCGCGGGGGGACCACAGATACG. This sequence encodes CASSYSGRGGTTDT. The whole CDR3 sequence is CASSYSGRGGTTDTQYF.

Remarks on this clone: With the read ending 3 residues before the CDR3 end, the germline J gene is used to fill in that end. The chain links TRBV18 to TRBJ2-1, with TRBD1 as a possible D gene (6 bases). V shed 0 bases and J shed 5 bases, with 17 bases lying between them. Germline V gives CDR1 KGHSH, CDR2 LQKENI. The CDR3 covers 17 residues. CDR3 DNA, as far as it was read: TGTGCCAGCTCACCACCTCAGGGGTTTGTTTCCCACAATGAG. Protein: CASSPPQGFVSHNE. The full CDR3 reads CASSPPQGFVSHNEQFF.

CDR3 DNA (partial): TGTGCCAGCAGCGTCGCCCAGGTGGGTGAAAAA. This translates into CASSVAQVGEK. The full CDR3 is CASSVAQVGEKLFF. V gene TRBV9 combines with J gene TRBJ1-4; D remains ambiguous. Coverage ceases 3 residues before the CDR3 finishes, and the germline J gene fills in the end. Trimming pared 2 bases from V and 7 bases from J, leaving 12 bases between. Looked up from germline, CDR1 is SGDLS and CDR2 is YYNGEE. The CDR3 consists of 14 residues.

A remark on this clone: Germline and junction disagree at one end, which may indicate a read error. The missing CDR3 end, 3 residues past where the read stops, is filled in from the germline J gene. The rearrangement links TRBV4-2 to TRBJ1-5, with D possibly matching TRBD1 (6 bases). The CDR3 runs to 13 residues. Germline CDR1 and CDR2: LGHNA and YNFKEQ. The CDR3 bases that were read are TGCGCCAGCAGCCGGGACAAAAATCAGCCC. This codes for CASSRDKNQP. Given in full, the CDR3 is CASSRDKNQPQHF.

With regard to this clone: The read terminates 3 residues before the CDR3 end, so the remaining end is supplied by the germline J gene. The genes are TRBV6-2 or TRBV6-3 and TRBJ1-1; D is uncertain. CDR1 and CDR2 from the germline V gene are MNHEY and SVGEGT. Between the trimmed V and J ends, which lost 6 bases and 3 bases, there was a span of 11 bases. This CDR3 has 13 residues. CDR3 residues: CASSRELYTEAFF. The DNA read from the CDR3 is TGTGCCAGCAGCCGCGAACTTTACACTGAA.

The CDR3 protein is CSGAPTGGLHNEQFF. The covered CDR3 bases are TGCAGCGGGGCCCCGACAGGGGGCCTACACAATGAG. The V and J genes are TRBV29-1 and TRBJ2-1, with 10 positions matching TRBD1. The read falls 3 residues short of the CDR3 end, and the missing part is taken from the germline J gene. The CDR3 is made up of 15 amino acids. Per the germline V gene, CDR1 is SQVTM and CDR2 is ANQGSEA. Trimming at V came to 7 bases and at J to 5 bases, leaving 11 bases not matched to a gene.

This clone is medium-sized by frequency. The read is 3 residues too short to cover the CDR3 end, so that end is filled in from the germline J gene. V gene TRBV5-1 combines with J gene TRBJ2-4, with TRBD1 matching over 8 bases. Germline V lookup: CDR1 SGHRS, CDR2 YFSETQ. Germline trimming cut 4 bases from V and 5 bases from J; bases unmatched to any gene: 2. This CDR3 region has 13 residues. The CDR3 sequence is CASSPGQENIQYF. The DNA read from the CDR3 is TGCGCCAGCAGCCCGGGACAGGAAAACATT.

As for this clone: The DNA ends 3 residues before the CDR3 does, and the rest of the CDR3 is filled in from the germline J gene. The chain couples TRBV12-5 to TRBJ2-7; 10 nucleotides line up with TRBD1. V lost 3 bases and J lost 0; bases outside the gene matches: 23. The CDR3 sequence is 22 residues long. The germline V gene encodes CDR1 LGHNT and CDR2 FRNRAP. Partial CDR3 DNA: TGTGCTAGTGGTTTCCTTCAGTCGGGACAGGGGATAGTTCGGCCCAACTCCTACGAG. Its translation: CASGFLQSGQGIVRPNSYE. The complete CDR3 reads CASGFLQSGQGIVRPNSYEQYF.

In the case of this clone: The read terminates 3 residues ahead of where the CDR3 ends, so the germline J gene completes it. This chain uses TRBV5-1 with TRBJ2-7, with D possibly matching TRBD1 (5 bases). Trimming pared 3 bases from V and 0 bases from J, leaving 10 bases between. Germline loops: CDR1 SGHRS, CDR2 YFSETQ. The CDR3 totals 14 residues. CDR3 loop: CASSWGRGSYEQYF. Incomplete CDR3 DNA: TGCGCCAGCAGCTGGGGAAGGGGCTCCTACGAG.

Comments on this clone: Coverage ceases 3 residues before the CDR3 finishes, and the germline J gene fills in the end. This chain connects TRBV28 to TRBJ2-5; 7 bases map to TRBD1. Germline assignment: CDR1 MDHEN and CDR2 SYDVKM. Losses at the gene ends were 7 bases for V and 1 base for J; bases not matched to a gene: 9. The CDR3 loop spans 15 amino acids. The sequenced part of the CDR3 DNA is TGTGCCAGCACCCCGGCCGGGACAGCCCAAGAGACC. This translates into CASTPAGTAQET. The full-length CDR3 reads as CASTPAGTAQETQYF.

CDR3 DNA (partial): TGTGCCAGCAGTGCGACAACAGGGATTTCAGAGACC. The encoded protein is CASSATTGISET. In full, the CDR3 reads CASSATTGISETQYF. J is TRBJ2-5 and V is TRBV25-1, with a possible D match to TRBD1 (6 bases). The CDR3 end falls 3 residues outside the read, so it is completed with the germline J gene. Germline CDR1 and CDR2: MGHDK and SYGVNS. This CDR3 is built from 15 residues. V lost 4 bases to trimming and J lost 4 bases, with 16 bases between them. Variable domain in full (rest from reference TRBV25-1 and TRBJ2-5): EADIYQTPRYLVIGTGKKITLECSQTMGHDKMYWYQQDPGMELHLIHYSYGVNSTEKGDLSSESTVSRIRTEHFPLTLESARPSHTSQYLCASSATTGISETQYFGPGTRLLVL.

The CDR3 loop reads CASRLGTADTQYF. The sequenced CDR3 bases are TGTGCCAGCAGACTTGGGACTGCAGATACG. The chain carries TRBV27 and TRBJ2-3; D possibly corresponds to TRBD2 (6 bases). The DNA ends 3 residues before the CDR3 does, and the rest of the CDR3 is filled in from the germline J gene. CDR3 length equals 13 residues. Germline V gene sequence: CDR1 MNHEY, CDR2 SMNVEV (reference sequence). The ends were cut back, 6 bases at V and 4 bases at J, with 11 bases in the middle.

Turning to this clone: The read halts 3 residues ahead of the CDR3 end, with the missing end drawn from the germline J gene. The V gene is TRBV5-1, the J gene TRBJ2-7; TRBD1 aligns across 10 bases. Trimming took 4 bases from V and 2 from J; bases not matched to a gene: 3. Germline V gene data show CDR1 as SGHRS and CDR2 as YFSETQ. CDR3 length: 14 residues. CDR3 residues: CASSPGTGAYEQYF. The sequenced CDR3 bases are TGCGCCAGCAGCCCCGGGACAGGGGCCTACGAG.

A remark on this clone: The read is 3 residues too short to cover the CDR3 end, so that end is filled in from the germline J gene. The rearrangement uses TRBV19 and TRBJ2-1; 11 bases are shared with TRBD1. The CDR3 is 18 residues long. V was clipped by 3 bases and J by 4 bases; unmatched bases: 11. Germline values: CDR1 LNHDA, CDR2 SQIVND (reference sequence). The sequenced part of the CDR3 DNA is TGTGCCAGTAGTATTTTGGGGCTGGGACAGGGGGTTTACAATGAG. Translation: CASSILGLGQGVYNE. The complete CDR3 protein is CASSILGLGQGVYNEQFF.

Comment on this clone: Read coverage stops 3 residues before the CDR3 terminus; the germline J gene supplies the remainder. This chain joins TRBV5-3 and TRBJ1-2; D might be TRBD1 (6 bases). TRBV5-3 is known as an ORF, though its function is uncertain. The CDR3 extends over 15 amino acids. V was pared by 4 bases and J by 4 bases, with 17 bases between. The CDR3 here is CARSKEDRFGYGYTF. The CDR3 DNA, read in part, is TGTGCCAGAAGCAAGGAAGACAGGTTTGGCTATGGC.